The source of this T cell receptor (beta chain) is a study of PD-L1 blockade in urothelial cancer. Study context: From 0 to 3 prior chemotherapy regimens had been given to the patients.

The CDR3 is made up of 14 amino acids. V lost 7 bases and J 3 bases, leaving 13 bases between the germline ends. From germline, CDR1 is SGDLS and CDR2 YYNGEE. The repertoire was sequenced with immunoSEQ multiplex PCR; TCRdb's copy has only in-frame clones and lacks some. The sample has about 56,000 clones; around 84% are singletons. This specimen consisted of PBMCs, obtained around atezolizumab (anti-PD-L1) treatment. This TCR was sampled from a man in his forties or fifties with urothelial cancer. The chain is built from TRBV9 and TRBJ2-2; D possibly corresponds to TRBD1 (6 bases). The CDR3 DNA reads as TGTGCCAGCCGGGGAGAGGGGGACACCGGGGAGCTGTTTTTT. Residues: CASRGEGDTGELFF. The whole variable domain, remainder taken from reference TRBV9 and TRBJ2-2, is DSGVTQTPKHLITATGQRVTLRCSPRSGDLSVYWYQQSLDQGLQFLIQYYNGEERAKGNILERFSAQQFPDLHSELNLSSLELGDSALYFCASRGEGDTGELFFGEGSRLTVL.